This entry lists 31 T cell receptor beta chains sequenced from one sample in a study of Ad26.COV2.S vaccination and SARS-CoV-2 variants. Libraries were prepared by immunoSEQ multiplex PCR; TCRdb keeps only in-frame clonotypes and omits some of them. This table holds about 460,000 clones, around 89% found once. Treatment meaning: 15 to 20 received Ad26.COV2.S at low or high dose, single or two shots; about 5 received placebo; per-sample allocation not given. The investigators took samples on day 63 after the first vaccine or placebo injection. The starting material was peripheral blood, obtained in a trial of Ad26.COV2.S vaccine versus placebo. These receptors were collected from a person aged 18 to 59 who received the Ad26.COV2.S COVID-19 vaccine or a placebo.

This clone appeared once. The CDR3, as DNA: TGTGCCAGCAGCCAACCGGGACAGGGGACCTATGGCTACACCTTC. It encodes CASSQPGQGTYGYTF. The genes are TRBV4-2 and TRBJ1-2; 10 bases line up with TRBD1. Germline values: CDR1 LGHNA, CDR2 YNFKEQ. CDR3 size: 15 residues. J was trimmed by 4 bases and V by 2 bases; bases with no gene match: 4.

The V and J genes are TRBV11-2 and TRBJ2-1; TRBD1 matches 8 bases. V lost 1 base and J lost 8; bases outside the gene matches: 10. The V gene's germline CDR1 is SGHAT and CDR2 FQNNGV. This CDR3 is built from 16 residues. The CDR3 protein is CASSLVTAGGEDEQFF. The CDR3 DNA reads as TGTGCCAGCAGCTTAGTTACCGCAGGGGGCGAAGATGAGCAGTTCTTC.

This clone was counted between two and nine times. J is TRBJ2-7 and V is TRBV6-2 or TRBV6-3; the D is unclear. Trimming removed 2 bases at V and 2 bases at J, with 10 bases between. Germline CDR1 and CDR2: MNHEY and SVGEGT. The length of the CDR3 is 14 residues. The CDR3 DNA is TGTGCCAGCAGTTACAAATCAGGACCCTACGAGCAGTACTTC. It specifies CASSYKSGPYEQYF.

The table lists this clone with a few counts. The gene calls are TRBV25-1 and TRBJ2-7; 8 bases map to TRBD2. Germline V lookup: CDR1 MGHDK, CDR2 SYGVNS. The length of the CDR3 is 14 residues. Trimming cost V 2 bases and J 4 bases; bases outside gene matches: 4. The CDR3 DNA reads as TGTGCCAGCAGTGAAAGCGGGAGTTTTTACGAGCAGTACTTC. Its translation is CASSESGSFYEQYF.

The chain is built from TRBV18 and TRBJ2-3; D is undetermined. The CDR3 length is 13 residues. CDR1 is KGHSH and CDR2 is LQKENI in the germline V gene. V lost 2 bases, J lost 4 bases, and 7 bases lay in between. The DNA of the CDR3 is TGTGCCAGCTCACCATTAGAGGCAGATACGCAGTATTTT. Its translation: CASSPLEADTQYF.

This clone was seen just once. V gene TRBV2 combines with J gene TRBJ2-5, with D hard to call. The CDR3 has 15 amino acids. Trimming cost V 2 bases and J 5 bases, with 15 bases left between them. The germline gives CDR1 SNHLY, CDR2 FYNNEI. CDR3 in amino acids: CASSELRPSGETQYF. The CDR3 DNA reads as TGTGCCAGCAGTGAACTCCGGCCCAGTGGGGAGACCCAGTACTTC.

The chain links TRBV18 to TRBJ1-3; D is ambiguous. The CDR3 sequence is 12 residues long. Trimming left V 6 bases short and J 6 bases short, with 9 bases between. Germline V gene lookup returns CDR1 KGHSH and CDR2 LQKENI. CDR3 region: CASSYIENTIYF. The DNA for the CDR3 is TGTGCCAGCTCGTACATTGAAAACACCATATATTTT. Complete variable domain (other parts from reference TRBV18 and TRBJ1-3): NAGVMQNPRHLVRRRGQEARLRCSPMKGHSHVYWYRQLPEEGLKFMVYLQKENIIDESGMPKERFSAEFPKEGPSILRIQQVVRGDSAAYFCASSYIENTIYFGEGSWLTVV.

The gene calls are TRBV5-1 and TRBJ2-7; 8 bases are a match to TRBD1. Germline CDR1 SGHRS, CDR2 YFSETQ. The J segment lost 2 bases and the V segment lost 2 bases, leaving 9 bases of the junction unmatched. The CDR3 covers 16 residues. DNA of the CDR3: TGCGCCAGCAGCTTAAATAAGGGACAGGTAACCTACGAGCAGTACTTC. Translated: CASSLNKGQVTYEQYF. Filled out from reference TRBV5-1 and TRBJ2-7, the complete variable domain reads KAGVTQTPRYLIKTRGQQVTLSCSPISGHRSVSWYQQTPGQGLQFLFEYFSETQRNKGNFPGRFSGRQFSNSRSEMNVSTLELGDSALYLCASSLNKGQVTYEQYFGPGTRLTVT.

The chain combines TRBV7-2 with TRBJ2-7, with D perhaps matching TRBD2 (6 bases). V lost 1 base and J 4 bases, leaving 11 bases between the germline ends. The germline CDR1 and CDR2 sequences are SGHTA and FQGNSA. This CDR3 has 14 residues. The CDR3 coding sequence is TGTGCCAGCAGCTTAGGTCCGGGGGTGTACGAGCAGTACTTC. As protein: CASSLGPGVYEQYF.

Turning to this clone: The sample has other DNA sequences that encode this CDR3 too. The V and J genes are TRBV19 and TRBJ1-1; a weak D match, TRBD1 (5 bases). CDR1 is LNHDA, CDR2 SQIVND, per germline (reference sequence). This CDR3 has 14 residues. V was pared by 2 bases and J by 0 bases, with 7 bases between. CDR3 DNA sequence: TGTGCCAGTAGTATAACAGGTTTGAACACTGAAGCTTTCTTT. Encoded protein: CASSITGLNTEAFF. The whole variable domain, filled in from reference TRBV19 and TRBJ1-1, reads DGGITQSPKYLFRKEGQNVTLSCEQNLNHDAMYWYRQDPGQGLRLIYYSQIVNDFQKGDIAEGYSVSREKKESFPLTVTSAQKNPTAFYLCASSITGLNTEAFFGQGTRLTVV.

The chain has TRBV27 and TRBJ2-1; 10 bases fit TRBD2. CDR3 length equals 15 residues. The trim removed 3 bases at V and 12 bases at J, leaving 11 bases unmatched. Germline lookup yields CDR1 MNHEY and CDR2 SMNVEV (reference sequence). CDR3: CASSFIGLAGVGQFF. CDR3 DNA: TGTGCCAGCAGTTTCATTGGTCTAGCGGGGGTGGGGCAGTTCTTC.

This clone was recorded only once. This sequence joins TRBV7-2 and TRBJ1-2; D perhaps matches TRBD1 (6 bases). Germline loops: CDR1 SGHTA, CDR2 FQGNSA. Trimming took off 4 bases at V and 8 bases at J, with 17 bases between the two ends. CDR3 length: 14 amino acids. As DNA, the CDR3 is TGTGCCAGCAGCTCCCGGACAGATTTGGAGGGCTACACCTTC. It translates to CASSSRTDLEGYTF.

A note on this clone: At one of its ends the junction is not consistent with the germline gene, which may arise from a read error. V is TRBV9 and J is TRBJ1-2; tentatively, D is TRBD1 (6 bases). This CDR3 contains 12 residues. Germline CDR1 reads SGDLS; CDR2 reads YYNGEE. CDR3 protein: CASSSQDRAINF. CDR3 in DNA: TGTGCCAGCAGCTCACAGGACAGAGCCATCAACTTC.

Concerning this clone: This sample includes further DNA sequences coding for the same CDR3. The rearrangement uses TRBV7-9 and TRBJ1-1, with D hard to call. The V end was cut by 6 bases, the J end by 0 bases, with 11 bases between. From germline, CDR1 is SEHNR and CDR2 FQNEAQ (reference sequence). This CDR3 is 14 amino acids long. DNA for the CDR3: TGTGCCAGCAGTCTCGTGGCAGTGAACACTGAAGCTTTCTTT. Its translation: CASSLVAVNTEAFF.

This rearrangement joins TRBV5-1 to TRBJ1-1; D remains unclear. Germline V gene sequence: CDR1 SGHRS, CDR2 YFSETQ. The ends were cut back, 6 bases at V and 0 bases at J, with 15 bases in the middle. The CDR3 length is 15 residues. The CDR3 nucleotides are TGCGCCAGCAAAGGTGGAGACAACATGAACACTGAAGCTTTCTTT. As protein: CASKGGDNMNTEAFF. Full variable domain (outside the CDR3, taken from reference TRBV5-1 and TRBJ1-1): KAGVTQTPRYLIKTRGQQVTLSCSPISGHRSVSWYQQTPGQGLQFLFEYFSETQRNKGNFPGRFSGRQFSNSRSEMNVSTLELGDSALYLCASKGGDNMNTEAFFGQGTRLTVV.

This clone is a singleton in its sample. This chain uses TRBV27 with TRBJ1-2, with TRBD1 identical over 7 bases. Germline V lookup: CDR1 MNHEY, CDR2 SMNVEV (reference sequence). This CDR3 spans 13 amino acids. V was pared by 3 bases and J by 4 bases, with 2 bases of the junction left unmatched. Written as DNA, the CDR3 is TGTGCCAGCAGTTTGGGACAGTTCTATGGCTACACCTTC. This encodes CASSLGQFYGYTF.

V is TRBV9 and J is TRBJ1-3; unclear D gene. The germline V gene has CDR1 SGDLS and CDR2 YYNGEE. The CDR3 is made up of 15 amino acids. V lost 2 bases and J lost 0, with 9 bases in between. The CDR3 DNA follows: TGTGCCAGCAGCGTCCAGGAGAGCTCTGGAAACACCATATATTTT. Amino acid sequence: CASSVQESSGNTIYF.

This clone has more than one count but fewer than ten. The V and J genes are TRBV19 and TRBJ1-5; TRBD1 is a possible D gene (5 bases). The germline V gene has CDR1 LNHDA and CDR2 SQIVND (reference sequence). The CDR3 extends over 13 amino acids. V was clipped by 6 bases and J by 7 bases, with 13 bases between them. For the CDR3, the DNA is TGTGCCAGTAGCTGGCAGGGTGGACAGCCCCAGCATTTT. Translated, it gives CASSWQGGQPQHF.

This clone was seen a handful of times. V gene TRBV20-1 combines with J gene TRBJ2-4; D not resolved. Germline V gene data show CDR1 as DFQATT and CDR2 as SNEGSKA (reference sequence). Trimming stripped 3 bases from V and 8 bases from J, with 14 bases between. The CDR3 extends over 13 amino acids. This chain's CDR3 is CSASRKIIDIQYF. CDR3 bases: TGCAGTGCTAGTCGTAAGATAATAGACATTCAGTACTTC.

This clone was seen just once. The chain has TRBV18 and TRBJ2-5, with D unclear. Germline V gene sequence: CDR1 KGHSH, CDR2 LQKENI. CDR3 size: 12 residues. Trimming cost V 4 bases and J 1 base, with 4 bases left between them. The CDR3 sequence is CASSLGQETQYF. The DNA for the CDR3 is TGTGCCAGCTCACTGGGCCAAGAGACCCAGTACTTC.

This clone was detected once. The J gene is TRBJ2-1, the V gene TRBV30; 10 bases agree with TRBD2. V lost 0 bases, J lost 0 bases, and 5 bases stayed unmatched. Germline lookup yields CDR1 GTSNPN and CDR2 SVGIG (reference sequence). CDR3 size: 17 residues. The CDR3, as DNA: TGTGCCTGGAGTGTATGGAGGACTAGCGGCTCCTACAATGAGCAGTTCTTC. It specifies CAWSVWRTSGSYNEQFF.

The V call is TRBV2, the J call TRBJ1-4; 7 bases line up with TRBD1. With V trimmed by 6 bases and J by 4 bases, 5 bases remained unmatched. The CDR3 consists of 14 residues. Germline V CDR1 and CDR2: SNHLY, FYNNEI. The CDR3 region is CASRGGQYNEKLFF. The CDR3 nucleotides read TGTGCCAGCAGAGGGGGACAGTATAATGAAAAACTGTTTTTT.

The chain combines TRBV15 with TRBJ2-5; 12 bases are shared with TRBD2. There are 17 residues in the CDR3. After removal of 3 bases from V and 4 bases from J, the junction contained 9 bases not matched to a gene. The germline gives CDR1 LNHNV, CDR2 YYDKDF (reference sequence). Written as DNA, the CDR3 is TGTGCCACCAGCAGTTCTCTAGCGGGAGGGCGGGGAGAGACCCAGTACTTC. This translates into CATSSSLAGGRGETQYF.

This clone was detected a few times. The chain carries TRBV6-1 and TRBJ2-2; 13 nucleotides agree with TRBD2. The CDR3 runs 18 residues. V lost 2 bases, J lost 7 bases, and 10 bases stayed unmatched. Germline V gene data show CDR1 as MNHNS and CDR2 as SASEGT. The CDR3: CASSEFRTSGSGGGELFF. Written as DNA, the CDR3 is TGTGCCAGCAGTGAATTCCGGACTAGCGGGAGCGGTGGCGGGGAGCTGTTTTTT.

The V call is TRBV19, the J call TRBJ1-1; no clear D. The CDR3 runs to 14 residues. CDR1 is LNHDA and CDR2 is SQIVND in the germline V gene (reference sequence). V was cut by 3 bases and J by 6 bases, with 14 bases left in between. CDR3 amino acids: CASSMSPGDAEAFF. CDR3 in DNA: TGTGCCAGTAGTATGAGTCCTGGGGATGCTGAAGCTTTCTTT. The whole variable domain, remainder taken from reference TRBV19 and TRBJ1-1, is DGGITQSPKYLFRKEGQNVTLSCEQNLNHDAMYWYRQDPGQGLRLIYYSQIVNDFQKGDIAEGYSVSREKKESFPLTVTSAQKNPTAFYLCASSMSPGDAEAFFGQGTRLTVV.

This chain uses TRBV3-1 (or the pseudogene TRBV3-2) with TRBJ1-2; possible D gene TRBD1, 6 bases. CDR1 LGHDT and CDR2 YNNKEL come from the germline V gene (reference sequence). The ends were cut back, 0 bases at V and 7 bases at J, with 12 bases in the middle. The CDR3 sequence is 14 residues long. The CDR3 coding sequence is TGTGCCAGCAGCCAAGATTCGGGGGGCTCTGGCTACACCTTC. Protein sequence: CASSQDSGGSGYTF.

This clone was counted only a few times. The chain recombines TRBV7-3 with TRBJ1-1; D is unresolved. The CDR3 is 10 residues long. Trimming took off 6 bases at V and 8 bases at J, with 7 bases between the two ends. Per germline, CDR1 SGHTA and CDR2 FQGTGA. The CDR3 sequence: CASSPREAFF. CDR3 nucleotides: TGTGCCAGCAGTCCGAGGGAAGCTTTCTTT.

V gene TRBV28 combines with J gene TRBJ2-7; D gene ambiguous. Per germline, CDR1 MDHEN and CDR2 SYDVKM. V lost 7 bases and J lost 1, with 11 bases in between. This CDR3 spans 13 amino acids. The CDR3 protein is CASIGPTSYEQYF. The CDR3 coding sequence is TGTGCCAGCATAGGACCAACATCCTACGAGCAGTACTTC.

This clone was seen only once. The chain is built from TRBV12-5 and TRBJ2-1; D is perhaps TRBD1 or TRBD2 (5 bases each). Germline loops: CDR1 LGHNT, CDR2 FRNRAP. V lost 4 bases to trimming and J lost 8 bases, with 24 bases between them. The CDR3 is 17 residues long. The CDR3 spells CASGSWRWDGKVDEQFF. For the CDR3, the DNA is TGTGCTAGTGGTTCATGGAGGTGGGACGGGAAGGTCGATGAGCAGTTCTTC.

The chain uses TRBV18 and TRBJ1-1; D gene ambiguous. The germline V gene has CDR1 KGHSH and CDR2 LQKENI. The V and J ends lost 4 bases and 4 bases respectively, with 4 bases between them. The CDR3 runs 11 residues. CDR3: CASSQGTEAFF. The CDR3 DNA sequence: TGTGCCAGCTCACAGGGCACTGAAGCTTTCTTT.

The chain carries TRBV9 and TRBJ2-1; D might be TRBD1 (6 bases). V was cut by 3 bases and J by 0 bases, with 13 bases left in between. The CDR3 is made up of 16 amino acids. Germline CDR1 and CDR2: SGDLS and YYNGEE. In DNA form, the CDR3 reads TGTGCCAGCAGCGGTCACAGGGTGAGCTCCTACAATGAGCAGTTCTTC. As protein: CASSGHRVSSYNEQFF.